This T cell receptor beta chain came from a study of blood T cell repertoires in COVID-19. For the study at large: The study drew acute and convalescent COVID-19 samples from the United States, Italy and Spain.

The CDR3 sequence is 14 residues long. The germline V gene has CDR1 SGHTA and CDR2 FQGNSA. V was trimmed by 6 bases and J by 2 bases, leaving 14 bases between them. Under the authors' procedure: Amplification of reference gene primers was used by the study to estimate nucleated cell counts. The protocol was immunoSEQ multiplex PCR, while the TCRdb copy is restricted to in-frame clones and leaves out a portion. That table supplies the V and J calls and clone size; D and trimming were determined from the DNA. The sample holds approximately 200,000 clones, less than 90% seen once. The chain carries TRBV7-2 and TRBJ2-7; possible D gene TRBD2, 5 bases. This clonotype was obtained from a woman aged 45 to 65 with acute or convalescent COVID-19. The sequenced sample was peripheral blood. The CDR3 DNA sequence: TGTGCCAGCAGTAGCCCAGGTAGCGCCTACGAGCAGTACTTC. This encodes CASSSPGSAYEQYF. The variable domain in full, completed from reference TRBV7-2 and TRBJ2-7, reads GAGVSQSPSNKVTEKGKDVELRCDPISGHTALYWYRQSLGQGLEFLIYFQGNSAPDKSGLPSDRFSAERTGGSVSTLTIQRTQQEDSAVYLCASSSPGSAYEQYFGPGTRLTVT.